The 18 T cell receptor beta chains below all came from one sample that was sequenced in a study of radiotherapy plus CTLA-4 blockade in lung cancer. TCRdb's copy holds only in-frame clones and misses some; the assay was immunoSEQ multiplex PCR. The sample holds tens of thousands of clones, about 76% seen once. The sample consisted of peripheral blood, taken from a patient treated with radiotherapy plus ipilimumab. The origin of the receptors is a human donor with non-small cell lung cancer whose response to radiotherapy plus ipilimumab could not be evaluated.

This CDR3 is CASSTGHINTGELFF. As DNA, the CDR3 is TGTGCCAGCAGCACGGGACATATCAACACCGGGGAGCTGTTTTTT. This chain joins TRBV27 and TRBJ2-2, with a possible D match to TRBD1 (6 bases). The V end was cut by 6 bases, the J end by 2 bases, with 13 bases between. From germline, CDR1 is MNHEY and CDR2 SMNVEV (reference sequence). This CDR3 contains 15 residues.

This chain joins TRBV5-1 and TRBJ2-2; 10 bases fit TRBD2. CDR3 size: 15 residues. With V trimmed by 1 base and J by 6 bases, 3 bases remained unmatched. Germline CDR1 SGHRS, CDR2 YFSETQ. The DNA for the CDR3 is TGCGCCAGCAGCTTGATAGCGGGAGGATCCGGGGAGCTGTTTTTT. Translated: CASSLIAGGSGELFF.

As DNA, the CDR3 is TGTGCCAGCGCCGACAGGAGCATTTCTGGAAACACCATATATTTT. As protein: CASADRSISGNTIYF. The V gene is TRBV19, the J gene TRBJ1-3; possible D gene TRBD1, 6 bases. The CDR3 covers 15 residues. Between the trimmed V and J ends, which lost 9 bases and 1 base, there was a span of 16 bases. CDR1 and CDR2 (germline): LNHDA, SQIVND (reference sequence).

V usage is TRBV14 and J usage is TRBJ1-1; the match to TRBD1 covers 7 bases. V lost 8 bases, J lost 1 base, and 22 bases stayed unmatched. CDR1 is SGHDN and CDR2 is FVKESK in the germline V gene. The CDR3 runs to 19 residues. The CDR3 loop reads CASPRGKQGTRSGNTEAFF. The CDR3 DNA is TGTGCCAGCCCCCGGGGCAAACAGGGGACGAGAAGTGGGAACACTGAAGCTTTCTTT. The entire variable domain, with the rest obtained from reference TRBV14 and TRBJ1-1, is as follows: EAGVTQFPSHSVIEKGQTVTLRCDPISGHDNLYWYRRVMGKEIKFLLHFVKESKQDESGMPNNRFLAERTGGTYSTLKVQPAELEDSGVYFCASPRGKQGTRSGNTEAFFGQGTRLTVV.

The J gene is TRBJ2-3, the V gene TRBV6-1, with TRBD1 identical over 8 bases. V gave up 3 bases and J gave up 4 bases; unmatched junction bases: 9. CDR1 and CDR2 from the germline V gene are MNHNS and SASEGT. The CDR3 contains 16 residues. CDR3 residues: CASSDHPGTGPDTQYF. CDR3 sequence (DNA): TGTGCCAGCAGTGATCATCCCGGGACAGGACCAGATACGCAGTATTTT.

The genes are TRBV4-2 and TRBJ2-5; D remains unclear. CDR1 is LGHNA and CDR2 is YNFKEQ in the germline V gene. The V and J ends lost 0 bases and 5 bases respectively, with 10 bases between them. This CDR3 has 14 amino acids. The CDR3: CASSQEPSRETQYF. CDR3 bases: TGTGCCAGCAGCCAAGAACCTTCCAGGGAGACCCAGTACTTC.

V is TRBV9 and J is TRBJ1-6; 8 nucleotides agree with TRBD1. CDR1 and CDR2 from the germline V gene are SGDLS and YYNGEE. Unmatched junction bases numbered 7, after V lost 4 bases and J lost 7 bases. This CDR3 contains 15 residues. The CDR3 protein is CASSSGTGGNSPLHF. CDR3 bases: TGTGCCAGCAGCTCAGGGACAGGAGGGAATTCACCCCTCCACTTT.

The chain couples TRBV28 to TRBJ1-2; D may be TRBD1 (6 bases). The CDR3 length is 14 residues. V was clipped by 3 bases and J by 7 bases, with 15 bases between them. Germline values: CDR1 MDHEN, CDR2 SYDVKM. The CDR3 region is CASSFSRGRFGYTF. CDR3 nucleotide sequence: TGTGCCAGCAGTTTTTCCAGGGGACGTTTTGGCTACACCTTC.

The chain joins TRBV7-9 to TRBJ1-4, with 9 bases lining up with TRBD1. The V and J ends lost 5 bases and 6 bases, in that order; junction bases with no gene match: 7. The germline gives CDR1 SEHNR, CDR2 FQNEAQ (reference sequence). The CDR3 has 15 residues. CDR3 DNA: TGTGCCAGCAGCGTTTGGACAGGGGTGTATGAAAAACTGTTTTTT. Its translation: CASSVWTGVYEKLFF.

This chain links TRBV12-5 with TRBJ2-2; 9 nucleotides align to TRBD1. CDR3 length equals 17 residues. J was trimmed by 5 bases and V by 0 bases; bases with no gene match: 7. CDR1 and CDR2 from the germline V gene are LGHNT and FRNRAP. The CDR3 spells CASGLVAGTGWTGELFF. The CDR3 DNA follows: TGTGCTAGTGGTTTGGTAGCCGGGACAGGGTGGACCGGGGAGCTGTTTTTT.

This clone has just a few counts. The chain carries TRBV18 and TRBJ2-2; perhaps TRBD1 as D (5 bases). V was shortened by 6 bases and J by 0 bases, with 14 bases between the two germline ends. The germline V gene encodes CDR1 KGHSH and CDR2 LQKENI. The length of the CDR3 is 16 residues. This chain's CDR3 is CASSPAAGTNTGELFF. CDR3 nucleotides: TGTGCCAGCTCCCCAGCCGCAGGGACGAACACCGGGGAGCTGTTTTTT.

The chain employs TRBV5-5 and TRBJ2-7; D perhaps matches TRBD2 (6 bases). The CDR3 covers 14 residues. Germline values: CDR1 SGHKS, CDR2 YYEKEE (reference sequence). V dropped 0 bases and J dropped 1 base, with 8 bases sitting between them. CDR3 coding DNA: TGTGCCAGCAGCTTGGTCGGGGGTTCCTACGAGCAGTACTTC. Its translation is CASSLVGGSYEQYF.

The chain carries TRBV6-1 and TRBJ2-7, with 7 positions matching TRBD1. This CDR3 spans 14 amino acids. The ends lost 4 bases at V and 2 bases at J; junction bases unmatched: 5. Per germline, CDR1 MNHNS and CDR2 SASEGT. CDR3 sequence (DNA): TGTGCCAGCAGTGGACAGGGAAGGGCCTACGAGCAGTACTTC. Translated: CASSGQGRAYEQYF.

The table lists this clone with a few counts. V gene TRBV2 combines with J gene TRBJ2-3; 8 bases match TRBD1. Trimming took 5 bases from V and 4 from J; bases not matched to a gene: 5. Per germline, CDR1 SNHLY and CDR2 FYNNEI. There are 14 residues in the CDR3. CDR3 DNA: TGTGCCAGCAGTCCGGACAGGGCCTCAGATACGCAGTATTTT. It is translated as CASSPDRASDTQYF.

The V gene is TRBV5-6, the J gene TRBJ2-5; D uncertain. Between the trimmed V and J ends, which lost 0 bases and 4 bases, there was a span of 4 bases. The CDR3 contains 12 residues. CDR1 is SGHDT and CDR2 is YYEEEE in the germline V gene. The CDR3 DNA reads TGTGCCAGCAGCTTGGCCCGAGAGACCCAGTACTTC. Its protein product is CASSLARETQYF.

This chain connects TRBV30 to TRBJ2-7, with TRBD1 matching over 8 bases. The CDR3 covers 13 residues. From germline, CDR1 is GTSNPN and CDR2 SVGIG (reference sequence). V lost 1 base and J lost 5; bases outside the gene matches: 4. In DNA, the CDR3 is TGTGCCTGGAGTGGGGACAGGTTCCACGAGCAGTACTTC. This gives the protein CAWSGDRFHEQYF.

This clone was seen a few times. The chain recombines TRBV5-1 with TRBJ2-3; 11 nucleotides align to TRBD2. The trim removed 4 bases at V and 2 bases at J, leaving 6 bases unmatched. The CDR3 totals 16 residues. Germline CDR1 and CDR2: SGHRS and YFSETQ. CDR3 region: CASSAGTSGDTDTQYF. CDR3 bases: TGCGCCAGCAGCGCTGGGACTAGCGGAGACACAGATACGCAGTATTTT.

The chain joins TRBV30 to TRBJ1-2; perhaps TRBD1 as D (5 bases). Germline CDR1 and CDR2: GTSNPN and SVGIG (reference sequence). The CDR3 runs to 14 residues. Trimming pared 3 bases from V and 4 bases from J, leaving 15 bases between. The CDR3 spells CAWRGYTGGYGYTF. In nucleotides, the CDR3 is TGTGCCTGGAGGGGTTACACGGGGGGCTATGGCTACACCTTC.